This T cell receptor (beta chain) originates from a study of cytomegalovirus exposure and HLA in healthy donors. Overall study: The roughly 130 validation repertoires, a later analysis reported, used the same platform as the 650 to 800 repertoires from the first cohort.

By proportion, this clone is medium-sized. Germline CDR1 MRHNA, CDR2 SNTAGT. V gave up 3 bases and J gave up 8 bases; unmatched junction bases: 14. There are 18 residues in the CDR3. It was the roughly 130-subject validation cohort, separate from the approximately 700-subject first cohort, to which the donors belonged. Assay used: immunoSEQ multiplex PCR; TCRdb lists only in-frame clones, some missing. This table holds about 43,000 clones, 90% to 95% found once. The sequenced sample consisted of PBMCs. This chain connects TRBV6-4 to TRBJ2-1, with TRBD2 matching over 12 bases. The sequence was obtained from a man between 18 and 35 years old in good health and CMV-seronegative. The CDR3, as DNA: TGTGCCAGCAGTGATTCCATGACTAGCGGGGGACATATCGATGAGCAGTTCTTC. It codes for CASSDSMTSGGHIDEQFF.